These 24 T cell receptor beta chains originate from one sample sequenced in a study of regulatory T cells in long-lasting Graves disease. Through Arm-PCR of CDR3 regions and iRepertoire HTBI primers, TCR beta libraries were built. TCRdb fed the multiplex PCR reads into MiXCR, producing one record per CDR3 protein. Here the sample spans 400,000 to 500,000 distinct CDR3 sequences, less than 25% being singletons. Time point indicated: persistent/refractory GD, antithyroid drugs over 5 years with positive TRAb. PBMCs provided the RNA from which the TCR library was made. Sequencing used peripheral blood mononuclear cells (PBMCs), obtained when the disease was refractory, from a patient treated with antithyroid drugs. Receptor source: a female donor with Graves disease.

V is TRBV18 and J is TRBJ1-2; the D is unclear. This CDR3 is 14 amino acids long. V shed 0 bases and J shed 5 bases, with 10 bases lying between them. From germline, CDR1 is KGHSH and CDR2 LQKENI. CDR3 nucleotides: TGTGCCAGCTCACCACCAGAGTCAGGTTATGGCTACACCTTC. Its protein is CASSPPESGYGYTF.

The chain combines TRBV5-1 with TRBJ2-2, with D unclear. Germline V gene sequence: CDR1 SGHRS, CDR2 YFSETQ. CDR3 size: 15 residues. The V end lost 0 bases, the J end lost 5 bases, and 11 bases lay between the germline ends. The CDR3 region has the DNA TGCGCCAGCAGCTTGGCCCTAGGGAAGACCGGGGAGCTGTTTTTT. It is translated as CASSLALGKTGELFF.

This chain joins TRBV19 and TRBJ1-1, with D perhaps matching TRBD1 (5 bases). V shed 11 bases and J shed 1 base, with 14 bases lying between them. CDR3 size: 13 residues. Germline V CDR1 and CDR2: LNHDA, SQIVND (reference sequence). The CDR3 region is CAVTGTENTEAFF. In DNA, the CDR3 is TGTGCCGTCACCGGGACGGAGAACACTGAAGCTTTCTTT.

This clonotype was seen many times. The CDR3 loop reads CASSLPTGGYTF. The CDR3 DNA reads as TGTGCCAGCAGCTTACCCACGGGGGGCTACACCTTC. The J gene is TRBJ1-2, the V gene TRBV7-2; no clear D gene. The length of the CDR3 is 12 residues. Germline assignment: CDR1 SGHTA and CDR2 FQGNSA. V shed 2 bases and J shed 8 bases, with 9 bases lying between them.

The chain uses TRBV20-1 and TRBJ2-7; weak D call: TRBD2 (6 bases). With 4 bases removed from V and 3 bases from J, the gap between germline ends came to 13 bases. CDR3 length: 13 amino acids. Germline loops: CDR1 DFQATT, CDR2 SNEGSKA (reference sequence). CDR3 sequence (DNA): TGCAGTGCTACGGGAGCGGGCCTCTACGAGCAGTACTTC. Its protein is CSATGAGLYEQYF.

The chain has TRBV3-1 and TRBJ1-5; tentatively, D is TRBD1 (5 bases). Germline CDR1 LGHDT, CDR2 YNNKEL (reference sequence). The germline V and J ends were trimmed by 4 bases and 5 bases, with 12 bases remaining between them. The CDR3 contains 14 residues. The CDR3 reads CASSPAGMYQPQHF. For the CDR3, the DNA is TGTGCCAGCAGCCCAGCAGGGATGTATCAGCCCCAGCATTTT.

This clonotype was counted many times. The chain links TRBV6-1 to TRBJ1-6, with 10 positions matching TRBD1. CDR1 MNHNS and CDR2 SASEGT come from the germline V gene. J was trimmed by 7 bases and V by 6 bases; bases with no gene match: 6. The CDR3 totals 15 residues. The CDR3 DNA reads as TGTGCCAGCAGCGGCGGGGGACAGGGGAATTCACCCCTCCACTTT. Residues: CASSGGGQGNSPLHF.

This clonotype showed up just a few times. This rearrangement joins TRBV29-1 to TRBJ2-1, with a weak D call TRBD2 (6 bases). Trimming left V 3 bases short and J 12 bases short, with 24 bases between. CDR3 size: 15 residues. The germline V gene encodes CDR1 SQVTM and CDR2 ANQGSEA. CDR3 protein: CSVERRLAVQLGQFF. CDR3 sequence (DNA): TGCAGCGTTGAGAGACGATTAGCGGTACAATTAGGGCAGTTCTTC.

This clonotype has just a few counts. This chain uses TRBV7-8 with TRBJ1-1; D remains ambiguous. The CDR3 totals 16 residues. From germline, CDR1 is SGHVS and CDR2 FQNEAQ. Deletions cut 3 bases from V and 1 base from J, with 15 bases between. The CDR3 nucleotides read TGTGCCAGCAGCTTCGGAACCATGAGCTGGAACACTGAAGCTTTCTTT. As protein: CASSFGTMSWNTEAFF.

CDR3 residues: CSVERSGRPGPEAFF. In DNA, the CDR3 is TGCAGCGTTGAAAGGTCGGGTAGGCCGGGCCCTGAAGCTTTCTTT. The chain uses TRBV29-1 and TRBJ1-1; D gene uncertain. The CDR3 has 15 amino acids. The V gene's germline CDR1 is SQVTM and CDR2 ANQGSEA. The V end was cut by 2 bases, the J end by 6 bases, with 19 bases between.

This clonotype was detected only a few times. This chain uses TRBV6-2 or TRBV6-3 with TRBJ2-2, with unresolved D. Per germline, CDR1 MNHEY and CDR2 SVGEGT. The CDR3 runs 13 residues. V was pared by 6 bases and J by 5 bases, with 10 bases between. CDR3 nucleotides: TGTGCCAGCAGCCCGACAACGACCGGGGAGCTGTTTTTT. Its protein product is CASSPTTTGELFF.

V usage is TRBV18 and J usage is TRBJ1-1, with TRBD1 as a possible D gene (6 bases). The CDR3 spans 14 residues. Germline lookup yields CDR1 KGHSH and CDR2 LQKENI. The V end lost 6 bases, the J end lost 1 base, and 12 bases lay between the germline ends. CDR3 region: CASSQEGQNTEAFF. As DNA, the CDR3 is TGTGCCAGCTCCCAGGAGGGACAGAACACTGAAGCTTTCTTT.

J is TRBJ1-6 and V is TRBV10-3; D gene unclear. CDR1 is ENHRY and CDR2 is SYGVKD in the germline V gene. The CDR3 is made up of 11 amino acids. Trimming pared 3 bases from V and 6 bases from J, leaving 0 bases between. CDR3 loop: CAISDNSPLHF. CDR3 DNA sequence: TGTGCCATCAGTGATAATTCACCCCTCCACTTT.

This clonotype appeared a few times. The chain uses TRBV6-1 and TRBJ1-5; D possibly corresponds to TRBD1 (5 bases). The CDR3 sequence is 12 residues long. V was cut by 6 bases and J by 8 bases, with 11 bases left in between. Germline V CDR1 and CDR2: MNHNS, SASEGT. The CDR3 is CASSIQVEPQHF. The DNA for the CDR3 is TGTGCCAGCAGCATACAGGTGGAGCCCCAGCATTTT.

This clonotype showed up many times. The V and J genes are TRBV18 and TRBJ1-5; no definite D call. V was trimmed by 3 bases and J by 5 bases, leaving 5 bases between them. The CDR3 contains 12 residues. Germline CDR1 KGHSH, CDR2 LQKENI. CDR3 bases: TGTGCCAGCTCACCGGGTGATCAGCCCCAGCATTTT. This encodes CASSPGDQPQHF. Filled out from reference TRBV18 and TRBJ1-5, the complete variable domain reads NAGVMQNPRHLVRRRGQEARLRCSPMKGHSHVYWYRQLPEEGLKFMVYLQKENIIDESGMPKERFSAEFPKEGPSILRIQQVVRGDSAAYFCASSPGDQPQHFGDGTRLSIL.

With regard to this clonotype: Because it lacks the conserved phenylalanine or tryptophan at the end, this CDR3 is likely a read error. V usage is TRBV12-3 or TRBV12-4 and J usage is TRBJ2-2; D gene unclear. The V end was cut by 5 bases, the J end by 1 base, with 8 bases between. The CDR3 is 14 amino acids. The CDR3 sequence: CASSVSGNTGELFL. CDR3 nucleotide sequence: TGTGCCAGCAGTGTATCAGGGAACACCGGGGAGCTGTTTTTA.

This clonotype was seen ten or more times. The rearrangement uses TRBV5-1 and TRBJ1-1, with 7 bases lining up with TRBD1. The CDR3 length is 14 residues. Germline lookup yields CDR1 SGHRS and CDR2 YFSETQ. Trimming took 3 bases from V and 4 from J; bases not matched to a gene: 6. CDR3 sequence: CASSSLRQGTEAFF. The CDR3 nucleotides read TGCGCCAGCAGCTCATTAAGACAGGGCACTGAAGCTTTCTTT.

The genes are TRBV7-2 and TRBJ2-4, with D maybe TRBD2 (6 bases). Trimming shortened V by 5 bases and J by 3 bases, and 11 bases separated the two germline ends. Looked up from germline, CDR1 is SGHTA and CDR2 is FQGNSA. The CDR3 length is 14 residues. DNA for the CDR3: TGTGCCAGCAGCCCGGAGGGTGGCAAAAACATTCAGTACTTC. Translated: CASSPEGGKNIQYF.

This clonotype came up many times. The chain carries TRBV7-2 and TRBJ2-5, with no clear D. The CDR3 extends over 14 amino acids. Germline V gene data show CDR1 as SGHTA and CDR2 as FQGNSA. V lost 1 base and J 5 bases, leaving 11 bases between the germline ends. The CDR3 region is CASSLGGNGETQYF. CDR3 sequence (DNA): TGTGCCAGCAGCTTAGGGGGAAATGGTGAGACCCAGTACTTC.

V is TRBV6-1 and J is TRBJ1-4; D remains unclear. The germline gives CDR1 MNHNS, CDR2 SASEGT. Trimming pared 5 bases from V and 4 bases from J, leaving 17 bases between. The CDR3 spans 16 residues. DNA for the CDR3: TGTGCCAGCAGTCCATGGGGAGGAGGGCTTAATGAAAAACTGTTTTTT. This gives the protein CASSPWGGGLNEKLFF.

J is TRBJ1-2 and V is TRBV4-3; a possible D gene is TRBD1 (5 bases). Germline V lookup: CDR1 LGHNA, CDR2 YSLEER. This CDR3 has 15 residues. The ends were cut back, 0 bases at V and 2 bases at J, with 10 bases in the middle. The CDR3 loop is CASSQDRGGNYGYTF. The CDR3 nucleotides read TGCGCCAGCAGCCAAGATAGGGGTGGAAACTATGGCTACACCTTC.

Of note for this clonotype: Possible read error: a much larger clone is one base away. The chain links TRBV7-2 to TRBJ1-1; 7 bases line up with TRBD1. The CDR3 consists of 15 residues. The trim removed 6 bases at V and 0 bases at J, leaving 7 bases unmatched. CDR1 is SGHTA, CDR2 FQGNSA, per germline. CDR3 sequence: CASSEGALMNTEAFF. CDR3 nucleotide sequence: TGTGCCAGCAGTGAGGGGGCTCTTATGAACACTGAAGCTTTCTTT.

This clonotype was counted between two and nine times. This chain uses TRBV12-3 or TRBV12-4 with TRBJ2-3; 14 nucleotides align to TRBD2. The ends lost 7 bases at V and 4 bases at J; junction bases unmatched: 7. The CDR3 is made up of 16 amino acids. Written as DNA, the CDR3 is TGTGCCAGCACCTACGCGGGACTAGCGGGAGCAGATACGCAGTATTTT. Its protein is CASTYAGLAGADTQYF.

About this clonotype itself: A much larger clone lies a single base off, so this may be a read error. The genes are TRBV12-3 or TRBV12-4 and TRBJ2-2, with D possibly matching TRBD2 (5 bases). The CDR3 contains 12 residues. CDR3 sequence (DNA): TGTGCCAGCAGTTTTGCGACCGGGGAGCTGGTTTTT. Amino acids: CASSFATGELVF.